The 19 T cell receptor beta chains in this list originate from one sample, sequenced in a study of CD8 T cells in ankylosing spondylitis. In TCRdb, the 5' RACE reads were re-called with MiXCR into one record per CDR3 protein. The sample shows some 52,000 distinct CDR3 sequences, about 7.8% of them seen only once. The sample consisted of blood, either unsorted or a sorted T cell fraction (not recorded which). The receptor source for this set is a female donor with ankylosing spondylitis or in good health (not recorded which).

The sample holds many counts of this clonotype. The J gene is TRBJ2-7, the V gene TRBV2; TRBD1 matches at 9 bases. The CDR3 totals 13 residues. In germline, CDR1 is SNHLY, CDR2 FYNNEI. With V trimmed by 6 bases and J by 7 bases, 7 bases remained unmatched. CDR3 residues: CASRQQGAGEQYF. CDR3 coding DNA: TGTGCCAGCAGGCAACAGGGGGCGGGGGAGCAGTACTTC.

There are many counts of this clonotype. The chain combines TRBV20-1 with TRBJ2-1; D ambiguous. Trimming took 5 bases from V and 5 from J, leaving 7 bases between them. The CDR3 contains 11 residues. The V gene's germline CDR1 is DFQATT and CDR2 SNEGSKA (reference sequence). CDR3 residues: CSAEADNEQFF. The CDR3 nucleotides are TGCAGTGCTGAGGCCGACAATGAGCAGTTCTTC.

A remark on this clonotype: A much larger clone differs from this one at a single base, so this may be a read error. CDR3 sequence reads: CAGSFIDRFPWSYEQYF. The DNA for the CDR3 is TGTGCCGGCAGCTTTATTGACAGATTCCCGTGGTCCTACGAGCAGTACTTC. The chain has TRBV7-9 and TRBJ2-7; a weak D match, TRBD1 (5 bases). The CDR3 runs 17 residues. CDR1 SEHNR and CDR2 FQNEAQ come from the germline V gene (reference sequence).

This clonotype was observed at least ten times. V and J are TRBV5-1 and TRBJ1-2; 7 bases align to TRBD1. The germline V gene encodes CDR1 SGHRS and CDR2 YFSETQ. The CDR3 totals 15 residues. J gave up 8 bases and V 5 bases, and 15 bases lay outside the gene matches. The CDR3 DNA follows: TGCGCCAGCAGTCATGCACAGGGGTCCCTTGGAGGCTACACCTTC. Protein product: CASSHAQGSLGGYTF.

The sample holds a few counts of this clonotype. The rearrangement joins TRBV5-1 to TRBJ2-3, with TRBD1 identical over 7 bases. CDR3 length: 15 amino acids. The V and J ends lost 4 bases and 2 bases, in that order; junction bases with no gene match: 7. The germline CDR1 and CDR2 sequences are SGHRS and YFSETQ. The CDR3 DNA reads TGCGCCAGCAGCCTGACAGGGTATTACACAGATACGCAGTATTTT. Protein: CASSLTGYYTDTQYF.

This rearrangement joins TRBV28 to TRBJ2-1; D possibly corresponds to TRBD2 (6 bases). V was shortened by 2 bases and J by 16 bases, with 21 bases between the two germline ends. Per germline, CDR1 MDHEN and CDR2 SYDVKM. There are 14 residues in the CDR3. The CDR3 DNA sequence: TGTGCCAGCAGTTTAGGATCGGGGCGGGGCTCCGGATTCTTC. Protein product: CASSLGSGRGSGFF.

This clonotype was counted many times. V usage is TRBV20-1 and J usage is TRBJ1-1; no definite D call. The V and J ends lost 2 bases and 1 base respectively, with 8 bases between them. The CDR3 totals 13 residues. The germline gives CDR1 DFQATT, CDR2 SNEGSKA (reference sequence). In nucleotides, the CDR3 is TGCAGTGCTAGAACAGTGGCGAACACTGAAGCTTTCTTT. Protein product: CSARTVANTEAFF.

The sample holds many counts of this clonotype. This chain joins TRBV20-1 and TRBJ2-7, with D perhaps TRBD1 or TRBD2 (5 bases each). The CDR3 length is 12 residues. The V gene lost 5 bases and the J gene lost 5 bases, with 13 bases spanning the gap. Germline V gene lookup returns CDR1 DFQATT and CDR2 SNEGSKA (reference sequence). The CDR3 sequence: CSAEGHEDEQYF. The CDR3 nucleotides are TGCAGTGCTGAGGGGCATGAGGACGAGCAGTACTTC.

This clonotype came up many times. V is TRBV20-1 and J is TRBJ2-1, with 10 bases matching TRBD2. CDR1 is DFQATT, CDR2 SNEGSKA, per germline (reference sequence). The junction had 12 bases not matched to a gene; V was cut back by 3 bases and J by 7 bases. The CDR3 covers 16 residues. CDR3 in amino acids: CSASRAAGGLGNEQFF. In DNA form, the CDR3 reads TGCAGTGCTAGTCGGGCAGCGGGGGGGCTAGGAAATGAGCAGTTCTTC.

At least ten counts were recorded for this clonotype. The V call is TRBV20-1, the J call TRBJ1-5, with a weak D call TRBD1 (5 bases). Germline V CDR1 and CDR2: DFQATT, SNEGSKA (reference sequence). This CDR3 has 14 residues. V was cut by 0 bases and J by 2 bases, with 8 bases left in between. The CDR3 region has the DNA TGCAGTGCTAGAGATTGGGACGGCAATCAGCCCCAGCATTTT. This encodes CSARDWDGNQPQHF.

By share, this clonotype counts as medium-sized. V gene TRBV12-3 or TRBV12-4 combines with J gene TRBJ1-5; D uncertain. The V and J ends lost 3 bases and 1 base respectively, with 7 bases between them. This CDR3 is 14 amino acids long. As DNA, the CDR3 is TGTGCCAGCAGTTTTGGACCGAGCAATCAGCCCCAGCATTTT. Residues: CASSFGPSNQPQHF.

This clonotype was seen at least ten times. This chain connects TRBV19 to TRBJ1-2; 7 bases match TRBD1. Germline V lookup: CDR1 LNHDA, CDR2 SQIVND (reference sequence). The CDR3 is 13 amino acids. Trimming cost V 6 bases and J 3 bases; bases outside gene matches: 4. The CDR3 spells CASSRQGDYGYTF. Written as DNA, the CDR3 is TGTGCCAGTAGCCGACAGGGTGACTATGGCTACACCTTC.

This rearrangement joins TRBV11-1 to TRBJ2-2; no reliable D call. CDR1 and CDR2 from the germline V gene are SGHAT and FQDESV (reference sequence). Deletions cut 5 bases from V and 1 base from J, with 14 bases between. The CDR3 consists of 16 residues. The CDR3, as DNA: TGTGCCAGCAGCCCACACCGACAACTGAACACCGGGGAGCTGTTTTTT. Amino acid sequence: CASSPHRQLNTGELFF. The full variable domain, in which reference TRBV11-1 and TRBJ2-2 provide the parts outside the CDR3, is EAEVAQSPRYKITEKSQAVAFWCDPISGHATLYWYRQILGQGPELLVQFQDESVVDDSQLPKDRFSAERLKGVDSTLKIQPAELGDSAMYLCASSPHRQLNTGELFFGEGSRLTVL.

In this sample, this clonotype turned up many times. V gene TRBV2 combines with J gene TRBJ2-3; no clear D gene. V was shortened by 6 bases and J by 6 bases, with 7 bases between the two germline ends. Germline CDR1 SNHLY, CDR2 FYNNEI. The CDR3 runs to 11 residues. The CDR3 region has the DNA TGTGCCAGCAGCATTAAGGATACGCAGTATTTT. Translation gives CASSIKDTQYF.

This clonotype has at least ten counts. The chain recombines TRBV11-2 with TRBJ1-2, with TRBD1 identical over 8 bases. V lost 6 bases to trimming and J lost 4 bases; unmatched junction nucleotides: 16. The CDR3 spans 17 residues. From germline, CDR1 is SGHAT and CDR2 FQNNGV. The CDR3 region has the DNA TGTGCCAGCAGTGACGGACAGGGATTAAAAAGGTTCTATGGCTACACCTTC. Protein product: CASSDGQGLKRFYGYTF.

This clonotype was seen ten or more times. The chain links TRBV7-6 to TRBJ2-7; TRBD1 aligns across 7 bases. The trim removed 3 bases at V and 2 bases at J, leaving 1 base unmatched. The germline gives CDR1 SGHVS, CDR2 FNYEAQ. The CDR3 contains 13 residues. The CDR3, as DNA: TGTGCCAGCAGCTTTGACAGGGCCTACGAGCAGTACTTC. Encoded protein: CASSFDRAYEQYF.

This clonotype was counted ten times or more. The chain carries TRBV29-1 and TRBJ2-3; no clear D gene. Germline values: CDR1 SQVTM, CDR2 ANQGSEA. This CDR3 comprises 12 residues. The ends were cut back, 3 bases at V and 6 bases at J, with 10 bases in the middle. The CDR3 loop is CSVDSRRDTQYF. The CDR3 nucleotides read TGCAGCGTTGACAGCCGCAGGGATACGCAGTATTTT.

This clonotype was seen repeatedly, ten times or more. The chain has TRBV27 and TRBJ2-1, with D tentatively TRBD2 (5 bases). The CDR3 length is 16 residues. CDR1 MNHEY and CDR2 SMNVEV come from the germline V gene (reference sequence). The V and J ends lost 2 bases and 4 bases respectively, with 15 bases between them. The CDR3 here is CASSLEGFKRYNEQFF. For the CDR3, the DNA is TGTGCCAGCAGTTTAGAGGGATTCAAGAGGTACAATGAGCAGTTCTTC.

This clonotype was seen at least ten times. The gene calls are TRBV11-2 and TRBJ2-1; possible D gene TRBD2, 5 bases. CDR1 and CDR2 from the germline V gene are SGHAT and FQNNGV. V was clipped by 5 bases and J by 4 bases, with 15 bases between them. The CDR3 extends over 15 amino acids. The CDR3 DNA sequence: TGTGCCAGCAGCCCTGACTTTGGAGGATACAATGAGCAGTTCTTC. Amino acid sequence: CASSPDFGGYNEQFF.